The 12 T cell receptor beta chains presented below share a single source sample, sequenced in a study of T-cell memory formation after mild COVID-19. TCRdb reprocessed the 5' RACE reads via MiXCR and lists one record per CDR3 protein. The table includes 500,000 to 650,000 distinct CDR3 sequences, roughly 21% detected once. The sequencing sample was made of PBMCs or a T cell subset sorted from them (not recorded which). Receptor source: an adult woman who had mild COVID-19 (a few samples of this study predate the infection). Cell type and time point are not known.

The V call is TRBV5-1, the J call TRBJ2-1, with D possibly TRBD2 on 5 matching bases. V dropped 4 bases and J dropped 6 bases, with 14 bases sitting between them. Germline V gene data show CDR1 as SGHRS and CDR2 as YFSETQ. The CDR3 is 14 amino acids. The DNA for the CDR3 is TGCGCCAGCAGCCCTCGCTCGGGATTCAATGAGCAGTTCTTC. Translated: CASSPRSGFNEQFF.

The chain joins TRBV20-1 to TRBJ2-1; a weak D match, TRBD1 (6 bases). The CDR3 runs 19 residues. Germline lookup yields CDR1 DFQATT and CDR2 SNEGSKA (reference sequence). Deletions cut 0 bases from V and 0 bases from J, with 21 bases between. CDR3 region: CSARDRVGQGQSSYNEQFF. The CDR3 region has the DNA TGCAGTGCTAGAGATCGAGTTGGGCAGGGGCAAAGCTCCTACAATGAGCAGTTCTTC.

The rearrangement uses TRBV12-3 or TRBV12-4 and TRBJ1-2; 8 bases align to TRBD1. This CDR3 contains 14 residues. Unmatched junction bases numbered 6, after V lost 3 bases and J lost 6 bases. DNA for the CDR3: TGTGCCAGCAGTTTCCGGGACAGGCCGAATGGCTACACCTTC. It translates to CASSFRDRPNGYTF.

This clonotype was detected ten times or more. The CDR3 spells CSASSQGNSNQPQHF. The CDR3 coding sequence is TGCAGTGCTAGTAGTCAGGGAAATAGCAATCAGCCCCAGCATTTT. The genes are TRBV20-1 and TRBJ1-5, with D perhaps TRBD1 (5 bases). The CDR3 spans 15 residues. Germline V lookup: CDR1 DFQATT, CDR2 SNEGSKA (reference sequence). Deletions cut 3 bases from V and 0 bases from J, with 12 bases between.

This clonotype has only a few counts. The gene calls are TRBV21-1 and TRBJ2-7. TRBV21-1 counts as a pseudogene. CDR3 length: 12 amino acids. The CDR3 loop reads CASSKPPYEQYF. The CDR3, as DNA: TGTGCCAGCAGCAAACCTCCCTACGAGCAGTACTTC.

This clonotype was counted only a few times. The chain is built from TRBV5-1 and TRBJ2-1; 10 bases match TRBD1. Germline V CDR1 and CDR2: SGHRS, YFSETQ. Trimming at V came to 0 bases and at J to 0 bases, leaving 9 bases not matched to a gene. The CDR3 spans 19 residues. The CDR3 is CASSLVSGTGAGSYNEQFF. In nucleotides, the CDR3 is TGCGCCAGCAGCTTGGTGTCTGGGACAGGGGCCGGCTCCTACAATGAGCAGTTCTTC.

This clonotype was seen a few times. The chain couples TRBV12-3 or TRBV12-4 to TRBJ1-6; D may be TRBD1 (5 bases). The CDR3 spans 15 residues. Trimming took 2 bases from V and 7 from J, leaving 12 bases between them. The CDR3 protein is CASSLRQGGNSPLHF. In nucleotides, the CDR3 is TGTGCCAGCAGTTTAAGGCAGGGAGGAAATTCACCCCTCCACTTT.

V usage is TRBV5-5 and J usage is TRBJ2-7, with D possibly being TRBD1 or TRBD2 (5 bases each). The V gene lost 0 bases and the J gene lost 0 bases, with 10 bases spanning the gap. CDR1 is SGHKS, CDR2 YYEKEE, per germline (reference sequence). The CDR3 is 15 residues long. The CDR3 DNA follows: TGTGCCAGCAGCTTGGGACTTGGGACCTCCTACGAGCAGTACTTC. This codes for CASSLGLGTSYEQYF. Full variable domain (rest looked up from reference TRBV5-5 and TRBJ2-7): DAGVTQSPTHLIKTRGQQVTLRCSPISGHKSVSWYQQVLGQGPQFIFQYYEKEERGRGNFPDRFSARQFPNYSSELNVNALLLGDSALYLCASSLGLGTSYEQYFGPGTRLTVT.

This clonotype was recorded a few times. The rearrangement joins TRBV5-5 to TRBJ2-1; D gene unclear. V gave up 0 bases and J gave up 0 bases, with 7 bases separating them. Germline V lookup: CDR1 SGHKS, CDR2 YYEKEE (reference sequence). The CDR3 consists of 15 residues. CDR3 residues: CASSLVKSSYNEQFF. Here the CDR3 DNA reads TGTGCCAGCAGCTTGGTAAAAAGCTCCTACAATGAGCAGTTCTTC.

This clonotype has more than one count but fewer than ten. The chain links TRBV3-1 to TRBJ2-5; D possibly corresponds to TRBD2 (6 bases). The germline V gene encodes CDR1 LGHDT and CDR2 YNNKEL (reference sequence). CDR3 length: 14 amino acids. V lost 3 bases to trimming and J lost 1 base, with 9 bases between them. The CDR3 loop reads CASSQLGGQETQYF. CDR3 DNA sequence: TGTGCCAGCAGCCAGTTGGGGGGCCAAGAGACCCAGTACTTC.

The chain joins TRBV12-3 or TRBV12-4 to TRBJ1-2, with D perhaps TRBD1 (5 bases). V was shortened by 10 bases and J by 4 bases, with 13 bases between the two germline ends. This CDR3 spans 12 amino acids. CDR3 nucleotide sequence: TGTGCCACCAAAGAAGGGGTCTATGGCTACACCTTC. This gives the protein CATKEGVYGYTF.

This clonotype has just a few counts. This chain uses TRBV12-3 or TRBV12-4 with TRBJ1-5; 10 bases align to TRBD1. The CDR3 sequence is 15 residues long. V gave up 2 bases and J gave up 9 bases; unmatched junction bases: 7. The CDR3 loop reads CASSLWGQGSGPQHF. CDR3 coding DNA: TGTGCCAGCAGTTTATGGGGACAGGGGAGCGGGCCCCAGCATTTT.